The 27 T cell receptor beta chains reported below all come from one sample, sequenced in a study of blood T cell repertoires in COVID-19. Using immunoSEQ multiplex PCR, the repertoire was profiled, and TCRdb retains in-frame clones only, with some absent. The table includes about 80,000 clones, 75% to 90% detected once. Sequencing was performed on peripheral blood. Receptors were obtained from a man aged 65 to 79 with active or convalescent COVID-19.

This CDR3 reads CASSLLEKTQYF. The DNA of the CDR3 is TGTGCCAGCAGCCTCCTCGAGAAGACCCAGTACTTC. V is TRBV3-1 (or the pseudogene TRBV3-2) and J is TRBJ2-5, with D unresolved. V was trimmed by 4 bases and J by 6 bases, leaving 9 bases between them. The germline gives CDR1 LGHDT, CDR2 YNNKEL (reference sequence). The CDR3 extends over 12 amino acids.

This CDR3 reads CASSYSRPGAGNEQFF. CDR3 sequence (DNA): TGTGCCAGCAGTTACTCGAGACCAGGGGCTGGCAATGAGCAGTTCTTC. This sequence joins TRBV6-5 and TRBJ2-1, with D possibly being TRBD1 (6 bases). The V end was cut by 0 bases, the J end by 6 bases, with 15 bases between. Germline loops: CDR1 MNHEY, CDR2 SVGAGI. This CDR3 is 16 amino acids long.

This clone was detected a few times. The chain carries TRBV3-1 (or the pseudogene TRBV3-2) and TRBJ1-1; 11 bases align to TRBD1. Germline V gene data show CDR1 as LGHDT and CDR2 as YNNKEL (reference sequence). The CDR3 has 14 amino acids. V lost 3 bases and J lost 6; bases outside the gene matches: 3. In nucleotides, the CDR3 is TGTGCCAGCAGCCAGGGGACAGGGGGACCTGAAGCTTTCTTT. Protein: CASSQGTGGPEAFF.

This chain connects TRBV6-1 to TRBJ1-2; 7 bases are shared with TRBD1. Germline V gene lookup returns CDR1 MNHNS and CDR2 SASEGT. The CDR3 is made up of 15 amino acids. V lost 1 base and J lost 4; bases outside the gene matches: 6. The DNA for the CDR3 is TGTGCCAGCAGTGAAGGGCGTCAGGGGGTCTATGGCTACACCTTC. Translating gives CASSEGRQGVYGYTF.

The chain links TRBV5-1 to TRBJ2-1, with D possibly TRBD1 on 5 matching bases. The germline CDR1 and CDR2 sequences are SGHRS and YFSETQ. The CDR3 totals 12 residues. V lost 5 bases, J lost 7 bases, and 10 bases lay in between. CDR3: CASRSGHNEQFF. The CDR3 DNA sequence: TGCGCCAGCAGATCAGGACATAATGAGCAGTTCTTC. Full variable domain (rest looked up from reference TRBV5-1 and TRBJ2-1): KAGVTQTPRYLIKTRGQQVTLSCSPISGHRSVSWYQQTPGQGLQFLFEYFSETQRNKGNFPGRFSGRQFSNSRSEMNVSTLELGDSALYLCASRSGHNEQFFGPGTRLTVL.

The chain combines TRBV5-1 with TRBJ2-5; 10 nucleotides line up with TRBD1. The CDR3 totals 16 residues. Germline V CDR1 and CDR2: SGHRS, YFSETQ. The V segment lost 4 bases and the J segment 5 bases; nucleotides outside the gene matches: 11. CDR3 DNA: TGCGCCAGCAGCCGCGGGACAGGGGACTTCGCGGAGACCCAGTACTTC. Translated, it gives CASSRGTGDFAETQYF.

This chain connects TRBV4-1 to TRBJ1-3; TRBD1 is a possible D gene (5 bases). This CDR3 is 16 amino acids long. The ends were cut back, 3 bases at V and 0 bases at J, with 12 bases in the middle. Germline V gene sequence: CDR1 MGHRA, CDR2 YSYEKL. The CDR3 reads CASSHNQGTSGNTIYF. CDR3 DNA sequence: TGCGCCAGCAGCCATAATCAGGGAACCTCTGGAAACACCATATATTTT.

This clone was found a few times. The chain employs TRBV5-5 and TRBJ2-7; TRBD1 aligns across 7 bases. V trimming: 0 bases; J trimming: 2 bases; junction bases outside the gene matches: 8. This CDR3 contains 16 residues. Germline V gene data show CDR1 as SGHKS and CDR2 as YYEKEE (reference sequence). CDR3 coding DNA: TGTGCCAGCAGCTTGGACGTGACAGGGCGGACCTACGAGCAGTACTTC. Its protein product is CASSLDVTGRTYEQYF. The entire variable domain, with the rest obtained from reference TRBV5-5 and TRBJ2-7, is as follows: DAGVTQSPTHLIKTRGQQVTLRCSPISGHKSVSWYQQVLGQGPQFIFQYYEKEERGRGNFPDRFSARQFPNYSSELNVNALLLGDSALYLCASSLDVTGRTYEQYFGPGTRLTVT.

This chain links TRBV29-1 with TRBJ1-2; D might be TRBD1 (6 bases). Germline V gene lookup returns CDR1 SQVTM and CDR2 ANQGSEA. The V end was cut by 3 bases, the J end by 7 bases, with 18 bases between. CDR3 length equals 14 residues. As DNA, the CDR3 is TGCAGCGTTGAGTCCACCCGCGGGGGCGCTGGCTACACCTTC. It codes for CSVESTRGGAGYTF.

This chain uses TRBV5-5 with TRBJ2-5, with D unresolved. The CDR3 consists of 12 residues. Germline V CDR1 and CDR2: SGHKS, YYEKEE (reference sequence). V lost 0 bases, J lost 5 bases, and 5 bases lay in between. Here the CDR3 reads CASSLAGETQYF. Written as DNA, the CDR3 is TGTGCCAGCAGCTTGGCCGGGGAGACCCAGTACTTC.

The chain links TRBV7-2 to TRBJ2-1; weak D call: TRBD2 (5 bases). Germline assignment: CDR1 SGHTA and CDR2 FQGNSA. V was trimmed by 5 bases and J by 7 bases, leaving 15 bases between them. CDR3 length equals 14 residues. The CDR3 region has the DNA TGTGCCAGCAGCCCCCGGGGTCCTGGGAATGAGCAGTTCTTC. This codes for CASSPRGPGNEQFF.

This sequence joins TRBV5-6 and TRBJ2-3; 7 bases are shared with TRBD1. There are 13 residues in the CDR3. Germline-derived CDR1 and CDR2 are SGHDT and YYEEEE. V lost 9 bases and J lost 1; bases outside the gene matches: 5. The CDR3 coding sequence is TGTGCCACCAACAGGGGTGGCACAGATACGCAGTATTTT. Translation: CATNRGGTDTQYF.

The chain links TRBV19 to TRBJ1-2; D ambiguous. The CDR3 has 14 residues. Germline V gives CDR1 LNHDA, CDR2 SQIVND (reference sequence). V dropped 5 bases and J dropped 4 bases, with 14 bases sitting between them. The CDR3 sequence is CASSVGPGLYGYTF. For the CDR3, the DNA is TGTGCCAGTAGTGTCGGCCCAGGACTCTATGGCTACACCTTC.

The J gene is TRBJ1-1, the V gene TRBV21-1; TRBD1 was called by the table and not checked on the DNA. TRBV21-1 represents a pseudogene. The CDR3 sequence is 13 residues long. The CDR3 bases are TGTGCCAGCAAGGACAGGGGGAACACTGAAGCTTTCTTT. This encodes CASKDRGNTEAFF.

This clone was seen once. The rearrangement joins TRBV5-8 to TRBJ1-6, with TRBD1 as a possible D gene (6 bases). Germline V gene lookup returns CDR1 SGHTS and CDR2 YDEGEE. Trimming left V 2 bases short and J 8 bases short, with 14 bases between. The CDR3 spans 15 residues. DNA of the CDR3: TGTGCCAGCAGCTTAACAGGGCCCGGGGATTCACCCCTCCACTTT. Its translation: CASSLTGPGDSPLHF.

This rearrangement joins TRBV5-4 to TRBJ1-2; TRBD1 might be the D (5 bases). This CDR3 is built from 16 residues. Trimming shortened V by 4 bases and J by 0 bases, and 16 bases separated the two germline ends. The germline V gene has CDR1 SGHNT and CDR2 YYREEE (reference sequence). The CDR3 coding sequence is TGTGCCAGCAGCCCGCGGACGGGGGGGGCTAACTATGGCTACACCTTC. This sequence encodes CASSPRTGGANYGYTF.

This chain links TRBV3-1 (or the pseudogene TRBV3-2) with TRBJ2-1; D might be TRBD1 (6 bases). The V and J ends lost 2 bases and 4 bases respectively, with 18 bases between them. Germline assignment: CDR1 LGHDT and CDR2 YNNKEL (reference sequence). CDR3 size: 17 residues. The CDR3, as DNA: TGTGCCAGCAGCCAATCCTGGGGCAGGGGAATTTACAATGAGCAGTTCTTC. This codes for CASSQSWGRGIYNEQFF.

This chain uses TRBV7-9 with TRBJ2-3; TRBD2 is a possible D gene (5 bases). The ends were cut back, 1 base at V and 0 bases at J, with 11 bases in the middle. From germline, CDR1 is SEHNR and CDR2 FQNEAQ (reference sequence). The CDR3 sequence is 16 residues long. CDR3 nucleotides: TGTGCCAGCAGCTTAGGTAGCGCCTCTAGCACAGATACGCAGTATTTT. Its protein is CASSLGSASSTDTQYF.

This rearrangement joins TRBV7-2 to TRBJ1-5; the D is unclear. V was pared by 5 bases and J by 0 bases, with 14 bases between. The CDR3 has 16 residues. The germline gives CDR1 SGHTA, CDR2 FQGNSA. CDR3 protein: CASSRGSPDSNQPQHF. CDR3 nucleotide sequence: TGTGCCAGCAGCCGCGGTTCGCCCGATAGCAATCAGCCCCAGCATTTT.

The chain recombines TRBV29-1 with TRBJ2-1, with a weak D call TRBD2 (7 bases). This CDR3 has 13 amino acids. The V end lost 7 bases, the J end lost 1 base, and 11 bases lay between the germline ends. Germline V gene data show CDR1 as SQVTM and CDR2 as ANQGSEA. CDR3 amino acids: CSAKGGSYNEQFF. The CDR3, as DNA: TGCAGCGCTAAGGGGGGGTCCTACAATGAGCAGTTCTTC.

V usage is TRBV13 and J usage is TRBJ2-1, with D maybe TRBD1 (6 bases). Trimming removed 4 bases at V and 8 bases at J, with 9 bases between. The CDR3 totals 12 residues. Germline lookup yields CDR1 PRHDT and CDR2 FYEKMQ (reference sequence). The CDR3 DNA is TGTGCCAGCAGCTATAACAGGGATGAGCAGTTCTTC. It translates to CASSYNRDEQFF.

This sequence joins TRBV18 and TRBJ1-2; 7 bases align to TRBD1. This CDR3 spans 14 amino acids. V was pared by 5 bases and J by 3 bases, with 6 bases of the junction left unmatched. The V gene's germline CDR1 is KGHSH and CDR2 LQKENI. Written as DNA, the CDR3 is TGTGCCAGCTCATTACAGGGGTTGGACTATGGCTACACCTTC. It translates to CASSLQGLDYGYTF. The full variable domain, its missing parts supplied by reference TRBV18 and TRBJ1-2, is NAGVMQNPRHLVRRRGQEARLRCSPMKGHSHVYWYRQLPEEGLKFMVYLQKENIIDESGMPKERFSAEFPKEGPSILRIQQVVRGDSAAYFCASSLQGLDYGYTFGSGTRLTVV.

CDR3 residues: CASTRQNEQFF. The CDR3 DNA reads TGTGCCAGCACCCGCCAGAATGAGCAGTTCTTC. The chain has TRBV6-6 and TRBJ2-1; no definite D call. The CDR3 totals 11 residues. CDR1 and CDR2 (germline): MNHNY, SVGAGI (reference sequence). V shed 7 bases and J shed 7 bases, with 8 bases lying between them.

This chain connects TRBV11-3 to TRBJ1-1; D call uncertain. The CDR3 runs to 13 residues. The germline V and J ends were trimmed by 3 bases and 1 base, with 6 bases remaining between them. Germline V gives CDR1 SGHNT, CDR2 YENEEA. The CDR3 DNA follows: TGTGCCAGCAGCTTGAGGGCGAACACTGAAGCTTTCTTT. Translated, it gives CASSLRANTEAFF.

The chain combines TRBV3-1 (or the pseudogene TRBV3-2) with TRBJ2-7, with TRBD2 as a possible D gene (6 bases). In germline, CDR1 is LGHDT, CDR2 YNNKEL (reference sequence). This CDR3 has 11 residues. Trimming took off 1 base at V and 11 bases at J, with 9 bases between the two ends. CDR3 region: CASSQGGGEYF. The CDR3 region has the DNA TGTGCCAGCAGCCAAGGAGGAGGGGAGTACTTC.

The V gene is TRBV5-4, the J gene TRBJ2-2, with D uncertain. The CDR3 runs to 15 residues. V was cut by 0 bases and J by 7 bases, with 13 bases left in between. The V gene's germline CDR1 is SGHNT and CDR2 YYREEE (reference sequence). CDR3 bases: TGTGCCAGCAGCTTGGGTGTGGCAGGCAACGGGGAGCTGTTTTTT. The encoded protein is CASSLGVAGNGELFF.

This clone was counted a single time. The chain has TRBV5-4 and TRBJ2-5; 9 bases agree with TRBD1. The CDR3 loop spans 14 amino acids. Per the germline V gene, CDR1 is SGHNT and CDR2 is YYREEE (reference sequence). The junction had 3 bases not matched to a gene; V was cut back by 2 bases and J by 4 bases. The CDR3 sequence: CASSFVDRGETQYF. The CDR3 nucleotides are TGTGCCAGCAGCTTTGTGGACAGGGGAGAGACCCAGTACTTC.